Following are 2 T cell receptor beta chains from one sample sequenced in a study of cytomegalovirus exposure and HLA in healthy donors. This PCR relied on a set of 60 Vbeta primers and 13 Jbeta primers. The method was immunoSEQ multiplex PCR; TCRdb's version includes in-frame clones alone and lacks a portion of them. In all, the sample yields 55,000 to 75,000 clones. The specimen was PBMCs. The receptor set was obtained from a male donor in good health and CMV-seronegative.

This chain links TRBV29-1 with TRBJ2-1, with 9 positions matching TRBD1. The CDR3 runs 17 residues. The V and J ends lost 0 bases and 8 bases, in that order; junction bases with no gene match: 14. CDR1 and CDR2 from the germline V gene are SQVTM and ANQGSEA. Written as DNA, the CDR3 is TGCAGCGTTGAAGATCTTAGTAAGGGGACAGGGCGATATGAGCAGTTCTTC. Translated, it gives CSVEDLSKGTGRYEQFF.

About this clone: A read error may account for a junction end that differs from germline. The chain recombines TRBV28 with TRBJ1-5; 11 bases agree with TRBD1. This CDR3 contains 16 residues. Germline CDR1 reads MDHEN; CDR2 reads SYDVKM. CDR3 nucleotide sequence: TGTGCCAGCAGTGAACGGGACAGGGGGATGTACCAGCACCAGCATTTT. Amino acids: CASSERDRGMYQHQHF.